Listed below are T cell receptor beta chains from one sample, sequenced in a study of control samples from healthy donors and cancer patients. Libraries were prepared by immunoSEQ multiplex PCR; TCRdb keeps only in-frame clonotypes and omits some of them. The repertoire consists of about 150,000 clones, with about 91% occurring once and the leading ten covering just over 2%. Sequencing input: blood. The receptors here all came from a woman in her forties in good health. Both conserved end residues are part of each CDR3. A D gene is named only where the DNA matches it firmly. Size values are once, few and many counts, or a class for expanded clones, and some rows have none.

TRBJ2-2	NA	14	NA	TRBV6-5	TGTGCCAGCAGTTACTCCCGAACGGGCGGGGAGCTGTTTTTT	CASSYSRTGGELFF
TRBJ2-7	few	14	TRBD1	TRBV7-9	TGTGCCAGCAGCGGGGACAGGTCGAACTACGAGCAGTACTTC	CASSGDRSNYEQYF
TRBJ1-1	NA	13	NA	TRBV9	TGTGCCAGCAGCGTAGGGCAGGGGTCTGAAGCTTTCTTT	CASSVGQGSEAFF
TRBJ1-3	NA	16	NA	TRBV7-8	TGTGCCAGCAGCTTGAACCGGGACACGACTGGAAACACCATATATTTT	CASSLNRDTTGNTIYF
TRBJ1-1	NA	14	NA	TRBV6-5	TGTGCCAGCAGTTACTCGTGGAGATACACTGAAGCTTTCTTT	CASSYSWRYTEAFF
TRBJ1-1	NA	15	NA	TRBV3-1/TRBV3-2	TGTGCCAGCAGCCTAGAAAGGGGCCGGAACACTGAAGCTTTCTTT	CASSLERGRNTEAFF
TRBJ1-6	few	15	NA	TRBV5-1	TGCGCCAGCAGCTTTGAGACAGGCTATAATTCACCCCTCCACTTT	CASSFETGYNSPLHF
TRBJ1-2	NA	14	NA	TRBV5-1	TGCGCCAGCAGTCGGGGAGAGGCTGGCTATGGCTACACCTTC	CASSRGEAGYGYTF
TRBJ1-5	NA	14	TRBD1	TRBV27	TGTGCCAGCAGTTCTACAGGGGGCAATCAGCCCCAGCATTTT	CASSSTGGNQPQHF
TRBJ1-3	NA	15	NA	TRBV19	TGTGCCAGTACCGTAGGGGCATACTCTGGAAACACCATATATTTT	CASTVGAYSGNTIYF
TRBJ1-1	NA	15	TRBD1	TRBV18	TGTGCCAGCTCAGTCTGGGGACAGGACAACACTGAAGCTTTCTTT	CASSVWGQDNTEAFF
TRBJ1-1	NA	13	NA	TRBV6-5	TGTGCCAGCAGTCCTACACCCTACTTCGAGCCTTTCTTT	CASSPTPYFEPFF
TRBJ1-1	NA	15	NA	TRBV3-1/TRBV3-2	TGTGCCAGCAGCCAAGAAGGCGAGGGAAACACTGAAGCTTTCTTT	CASSQEGEGNTEAFF
TRBJ2-3	once	15	TRBD2	TRBV10-3	TGTGCCATCAGTGGGACTAGCGGGGGCACAGATACGCAGTATTTT	CAISGTSGGTDTQYF
TRBJ1-4	NA	16	NA	TRBV12-5	TGTGCTAGTGGTTTGTTTCCGGGCCATTATAATGAAAAACTGTTTTTT	CASGLFPGHYNEKLFF
TRBJ1-2	NA	14	NA	TRBV5-1	TGCGCCAGCAGCCGAGGTGCGGGGAACTATGGCTACACCTTC	CASSRGAGNYGYTF
TRBJ2-3	NA	14	NA	TRBV3-1/TRBV3-2	TGTGCCAGCAGCACGGGACTCCGCACAGATACGCAGTATTTT	CASSTGLRTDTQYF
TRBJ2-1	NA	15	NA	TRBV7-8	TGTGCCAGCACCAAAAATAGGAATACCTACAATGAGCAGTTCTTC	CASTKNRNTYNEQFF
TRBJ2-7	NA	17	NA	TRBV21-1	TGTGCCAGCATTAGGGACCGTATACAGGGGGTTGTCTACGAGCAGTACTTC	CASIRDRIQGVVYEQYF
TRBJ2-5	NA	16	TRBD2	TRBV7-6	TGTGCCAGCAGCTTATACTTAGCGGGAGGCCAAGAGACCCAGTACTTC	CASSLYLAGGQETQYF
TRBJ1-2	few	16	NA	TRBV5-4	TGTGCCAGCAGCTTGGCCGGGGGGCGCAGCGACTATGGCTACACCTTC	CASSLAGGRSDYGYTF
TRBJ1-1	NA	13	NA	TRBV10-1	TGCGCCAGCAGACACCTACCTAACACTGAAGCTTTCTTT	CASRHLPNTEAFF
TRBJ1-2	NA	16	NA	TRBV27	TGTGCCAGCAGTTTATCTTTGGGGGCGGATAACTATGGCTACACCTTC	CASSLSLGADNYGYTF